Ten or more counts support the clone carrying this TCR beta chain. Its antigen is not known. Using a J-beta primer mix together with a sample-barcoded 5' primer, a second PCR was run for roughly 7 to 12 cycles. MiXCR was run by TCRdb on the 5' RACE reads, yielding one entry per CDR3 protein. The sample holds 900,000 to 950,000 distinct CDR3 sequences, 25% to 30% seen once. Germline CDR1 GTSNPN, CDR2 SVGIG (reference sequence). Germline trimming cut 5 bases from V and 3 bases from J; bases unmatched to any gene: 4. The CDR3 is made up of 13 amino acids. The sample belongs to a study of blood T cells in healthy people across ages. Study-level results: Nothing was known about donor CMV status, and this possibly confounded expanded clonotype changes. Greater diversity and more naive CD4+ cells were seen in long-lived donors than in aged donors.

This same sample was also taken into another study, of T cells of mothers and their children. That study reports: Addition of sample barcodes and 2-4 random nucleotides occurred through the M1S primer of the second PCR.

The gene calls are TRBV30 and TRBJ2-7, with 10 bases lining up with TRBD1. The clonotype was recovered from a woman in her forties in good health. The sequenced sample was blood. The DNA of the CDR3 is TGTGCCTGGGGACAGGGGGTATACTACGAGCAGTACTTC. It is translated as CAWGQGVYYEQYF. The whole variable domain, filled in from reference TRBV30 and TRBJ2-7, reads SQTIHQWPATLVQPVGSPLSLECTVEGTSNPNLYWYRQAAGRGLQLLFYSVGIGQISSEVPQNLSASRPQDRQFILSSKKLLLSDSGFYLCAWGQGVYYEQYFGPGTRLTVT.